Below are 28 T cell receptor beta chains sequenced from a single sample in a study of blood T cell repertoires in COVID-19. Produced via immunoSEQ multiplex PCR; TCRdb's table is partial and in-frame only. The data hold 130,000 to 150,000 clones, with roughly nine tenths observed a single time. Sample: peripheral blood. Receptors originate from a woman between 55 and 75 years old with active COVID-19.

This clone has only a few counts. CDR3 amino acids: CASSAALAVSYEQYF. The CDR3 DNA is TGTGCCAGCAGTGCTGCCTTGGCGGTATCCTACGAGCAGTACTTC. This chain links TRBV2 with TRBJ2-7; no reliable D call. Trimming shortened V by 4 bases and J by 1 base, and 14 bases separated the two germline ends. This CDR3 is built from 15 residues. Germline V CDR1 and CDR2: SNHLY, FYNNEI.

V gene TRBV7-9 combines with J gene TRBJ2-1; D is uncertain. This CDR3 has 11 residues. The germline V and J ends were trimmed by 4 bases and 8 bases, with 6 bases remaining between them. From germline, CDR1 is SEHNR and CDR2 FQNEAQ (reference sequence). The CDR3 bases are TGTGCCAGCAGCTCTTTCTATGAGCAGTTCTTC. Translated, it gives CASSSFYEQFF.

CDR3 coding DNA: TGTGCCAGCAGCTTGTTGGGCTATACCTACGAGCAGTACTTC. Translated: CASSLLGYTYEQYF. V is TRBV5-6 and J is TRBJ2-7; D uncertain. CDR3 size: 14 residues. Germline V gene lookup returns CDR1 SGHDT and CDR2 YYEEEE. Trimming shortened V by 1 base and J by 2 bases, and 10 bases separated the two germline ends.

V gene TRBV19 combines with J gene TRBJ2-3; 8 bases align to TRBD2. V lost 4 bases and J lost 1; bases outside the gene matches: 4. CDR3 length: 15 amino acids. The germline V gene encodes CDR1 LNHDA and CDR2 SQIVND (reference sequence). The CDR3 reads CASSSLAGRTDTQYF. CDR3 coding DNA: TGTGCCAGTAGTAGCCTAGCGGGCCGCACAGATACGCAGTATTTT. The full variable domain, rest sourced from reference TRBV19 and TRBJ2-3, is DGGITQSPKYLFRKEGQNVTLSCEQNLNHDAMYWYRQDPGQGLRLIYYSQIVNDFQKGDIAEGYSVSREKKESFPLTVTSAQKNPTAFYLCASSSLAGRTDTQYFGPGTRLTVL.

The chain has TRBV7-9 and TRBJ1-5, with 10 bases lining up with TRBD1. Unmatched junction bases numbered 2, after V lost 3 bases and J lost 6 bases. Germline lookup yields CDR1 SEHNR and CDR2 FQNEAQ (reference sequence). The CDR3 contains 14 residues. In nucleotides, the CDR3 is TGTGCCAGCAGCTTCGGGACAGGGGTTCAGCCCCAGCATTTT. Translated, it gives CASSFGTGVQPQHF.

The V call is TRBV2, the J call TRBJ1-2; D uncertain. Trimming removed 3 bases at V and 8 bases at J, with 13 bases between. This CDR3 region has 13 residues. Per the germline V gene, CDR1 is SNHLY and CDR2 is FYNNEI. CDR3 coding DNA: TGTGCCAGCAGTGATGGGCCTCTAAGGGGCTACACCTTC. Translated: CASSDGPLRGYTF. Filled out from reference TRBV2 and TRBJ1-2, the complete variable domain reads EPEVTQTPSHQVTQMGQEVILRCVPISNHLYFYWYRQILGQKVEFLVSFYNNEISEKSEIFDDQFSVERPDGSNFTLKIRSTKLEDSAMYFCASSDGPLRGYTFGSGTRLTVV.

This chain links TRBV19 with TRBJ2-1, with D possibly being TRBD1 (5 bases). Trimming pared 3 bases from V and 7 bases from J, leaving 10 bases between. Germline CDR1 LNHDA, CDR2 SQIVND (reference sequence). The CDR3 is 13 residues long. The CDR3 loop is CASSISGLNEQFF. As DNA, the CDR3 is TGTGCCAGTAGTATTTCAGGGCTAAATGAGCAGTTCTTC.

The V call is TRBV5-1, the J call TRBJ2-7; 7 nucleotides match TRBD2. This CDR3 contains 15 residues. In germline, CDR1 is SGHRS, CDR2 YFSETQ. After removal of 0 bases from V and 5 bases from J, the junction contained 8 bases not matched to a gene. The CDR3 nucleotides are TGCGCCAGCAGCTTGGCCTTAGCGGGCCAAGACGAGCAGTACTTC. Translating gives CASSLALAGQDEQYF.

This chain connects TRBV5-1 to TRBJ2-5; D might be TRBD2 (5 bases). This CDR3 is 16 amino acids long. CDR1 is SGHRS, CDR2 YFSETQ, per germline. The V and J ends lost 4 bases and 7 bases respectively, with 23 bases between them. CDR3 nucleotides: TGCGCCAGCAGCGTTGGAGATCTCACGTCCGCGGGGACCCAGTACTTC. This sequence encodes CASSVGDLTSAGTQYF.

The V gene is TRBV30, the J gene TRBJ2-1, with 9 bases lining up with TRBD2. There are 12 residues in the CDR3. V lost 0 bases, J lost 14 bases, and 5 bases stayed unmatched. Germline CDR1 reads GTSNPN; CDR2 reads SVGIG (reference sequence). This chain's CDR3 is CAWSVGKREEFF. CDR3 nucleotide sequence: TGTGCCTGGAGTGTTGGGAAGCGGGAGGAGTTCTTC.

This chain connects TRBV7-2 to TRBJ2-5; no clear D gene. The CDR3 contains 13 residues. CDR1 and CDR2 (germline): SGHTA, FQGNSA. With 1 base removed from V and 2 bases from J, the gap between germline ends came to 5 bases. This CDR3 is CASSLERQETQYF. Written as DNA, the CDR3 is TGTGCCAGCAGCTTAGAGCGACAAGAGACCCAGTACTTC. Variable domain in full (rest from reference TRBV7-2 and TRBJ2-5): GAGVSQSPSNKVTEKGKDVELRCDPISGHTALYWYRQSLGQGLEFLIYFQGNSAPDKSGLPSDRFSAERTGGSVSTLTIQRTQQEDSAVYLCASSLERQETQYFGPGTRLLVL.

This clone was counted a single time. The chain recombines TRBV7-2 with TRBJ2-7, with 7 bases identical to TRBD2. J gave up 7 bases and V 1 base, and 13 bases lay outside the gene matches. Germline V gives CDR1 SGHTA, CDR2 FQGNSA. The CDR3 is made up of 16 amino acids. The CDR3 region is CASSLVFPGRGREQYF. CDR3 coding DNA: TGTGCCAGCAGCTTAGTCTTCCCTGGGCGGGGGAGGGAGCAGTACTTC. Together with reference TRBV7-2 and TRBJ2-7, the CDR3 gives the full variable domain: GAGVSQSPSNKVTEKGKDVELRCDPISGHTALYWYRQSLGQGLEFLIYFQGNSAPDKSGLPSDRFSAERTGGSVSTLTIQRTQQEDSAVYLCASSLVFPGRGREQYFGPGTRLTVT.

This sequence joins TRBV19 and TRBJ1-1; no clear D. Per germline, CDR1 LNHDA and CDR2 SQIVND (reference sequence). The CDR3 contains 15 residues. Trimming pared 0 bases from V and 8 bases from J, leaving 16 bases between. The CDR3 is CASSIDTASPGEAFF. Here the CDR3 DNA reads TGTGCCAGTAGTATAGATACAGCGTCGCCGGGGGAAGCTTTCTTT.

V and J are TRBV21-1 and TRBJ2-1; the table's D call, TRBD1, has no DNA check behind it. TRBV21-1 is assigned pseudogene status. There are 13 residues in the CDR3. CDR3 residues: CASSPDSHNEQFF. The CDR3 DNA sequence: TGTGCCAGCAGCCCTGACAGTCACAATGAGCAGTTCTTC.

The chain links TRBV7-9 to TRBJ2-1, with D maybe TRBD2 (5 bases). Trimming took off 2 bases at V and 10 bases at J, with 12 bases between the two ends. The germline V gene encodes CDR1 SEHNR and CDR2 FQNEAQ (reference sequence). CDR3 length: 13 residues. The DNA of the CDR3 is TGTGCCAGCAGCTTAAGTACATCGGGGGAGCAGTTCTTC. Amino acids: CASSLSTSGEQFF.

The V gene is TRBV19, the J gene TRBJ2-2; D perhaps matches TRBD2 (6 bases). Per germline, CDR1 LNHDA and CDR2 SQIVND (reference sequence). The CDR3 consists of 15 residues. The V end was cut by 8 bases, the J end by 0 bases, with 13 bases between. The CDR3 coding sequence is TGTGCCAGTCGCTGGGCGGGGCCGAACACCGGGGAGCTGTTTTTT. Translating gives CASRWAGPNTGELFF.

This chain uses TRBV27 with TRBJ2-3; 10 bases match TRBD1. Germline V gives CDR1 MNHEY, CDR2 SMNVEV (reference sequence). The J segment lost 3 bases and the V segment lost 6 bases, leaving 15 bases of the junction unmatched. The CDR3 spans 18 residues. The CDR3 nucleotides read TGTGCCAGCAGAGCCGCCGGGACAGGGGTTTATTGGACAGATACGCAGTATTTT. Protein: CASRAAGTGVYWTDTQYF.

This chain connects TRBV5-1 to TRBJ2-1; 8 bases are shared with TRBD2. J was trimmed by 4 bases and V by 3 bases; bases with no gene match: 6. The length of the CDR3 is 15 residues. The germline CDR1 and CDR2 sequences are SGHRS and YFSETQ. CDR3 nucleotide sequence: TGCGCCAGCAGCTCGACTAGCGCCATGTACAATGAGCAGTTCTTC. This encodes CASSSTSAMYNEQFF. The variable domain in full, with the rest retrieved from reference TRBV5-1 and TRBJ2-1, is KAGVTQTPRYLIKTRGQQVTLSCSPISGHRSVSWYQQTPGQGLQFLFEYFSETQRNKGNFPGRFSGRQFSNSRSEMNVSTLELGDSALYLCASSSTSAMYNEQFFGPGTRLTVL.

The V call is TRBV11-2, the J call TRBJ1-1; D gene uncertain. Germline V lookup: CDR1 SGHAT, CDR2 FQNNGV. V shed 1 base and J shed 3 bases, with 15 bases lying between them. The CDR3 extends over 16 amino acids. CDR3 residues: CASSLAPGRSYTEAFF. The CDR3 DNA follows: TGTGCCAGCAGCTTAGCCCCCGGCAGGTCATACACTGAAGCTTTCTTT.

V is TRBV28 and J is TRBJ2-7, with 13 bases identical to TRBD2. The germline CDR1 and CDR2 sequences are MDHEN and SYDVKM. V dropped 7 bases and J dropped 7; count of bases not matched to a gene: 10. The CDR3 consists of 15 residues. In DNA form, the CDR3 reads TGTGCCAGCAAACCGCCGGGACTAGCGGGATATGAGCAGTACTTC. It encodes CASKPPGLAGYEQYF.

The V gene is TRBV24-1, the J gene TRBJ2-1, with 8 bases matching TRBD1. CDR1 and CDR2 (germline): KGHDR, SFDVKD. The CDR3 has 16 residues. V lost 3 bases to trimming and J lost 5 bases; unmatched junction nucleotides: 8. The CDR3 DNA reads TGTGCCACCAGTGATGGACAGGGACGACAAAACAATGAGCAGTTCTTC. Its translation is CATSDGQGRQNNEQFF.

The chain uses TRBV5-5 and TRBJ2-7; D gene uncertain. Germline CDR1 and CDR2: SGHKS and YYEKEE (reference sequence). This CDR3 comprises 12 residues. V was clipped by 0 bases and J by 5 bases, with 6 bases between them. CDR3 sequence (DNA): TGTGCCAGCAGCTTGGAGATAGACGAGCAGTACTTC. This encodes CASSLEIDEQYF.

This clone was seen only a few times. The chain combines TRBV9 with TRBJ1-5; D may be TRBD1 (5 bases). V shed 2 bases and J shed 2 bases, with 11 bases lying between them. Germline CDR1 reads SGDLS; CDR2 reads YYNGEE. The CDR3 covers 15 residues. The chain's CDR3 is CASSVRQGGNQPQHF. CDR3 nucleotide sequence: TGTGCCAGCAGCGTTCGGCAGGGCGGCAATCAGCCCCAGCATTTT.

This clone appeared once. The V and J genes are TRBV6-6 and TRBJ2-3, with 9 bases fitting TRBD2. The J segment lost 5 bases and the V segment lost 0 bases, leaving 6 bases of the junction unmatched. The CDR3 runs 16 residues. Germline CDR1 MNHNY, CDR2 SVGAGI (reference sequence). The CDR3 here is CASSYSSGGVGDTQYF. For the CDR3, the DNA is TGTGCCAGCAGTTACTCTAGCGGGGGAGTGGGAGATACGCAGTATTTT.

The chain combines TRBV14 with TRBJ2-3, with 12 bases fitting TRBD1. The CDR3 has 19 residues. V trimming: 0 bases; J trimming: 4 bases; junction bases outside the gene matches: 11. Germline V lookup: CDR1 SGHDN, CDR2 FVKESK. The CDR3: CASSQDHLYGTGGPDTQYF. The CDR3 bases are TGTGCCAGCAGCCAAGACCACCTCTACGGGACAGGGGGCCCAGATACGCAGTATTTT.

The CDR3 here is CASSLGASYEQYF. CDR3 bases: TGTGCCAGCAGCTTAGGCGCGTCCTACGAGCAGTACTTC. V is TRBV7-2 and J is TRBJ2-7; no reliable D call. Germline CDR1 reads SGHTA; CDR2 reads FQGNSA. The V gene lost 1 base and the J gene lost 1 base, with 5 bases spanning the gap. The CDR3 totals 13 residues.

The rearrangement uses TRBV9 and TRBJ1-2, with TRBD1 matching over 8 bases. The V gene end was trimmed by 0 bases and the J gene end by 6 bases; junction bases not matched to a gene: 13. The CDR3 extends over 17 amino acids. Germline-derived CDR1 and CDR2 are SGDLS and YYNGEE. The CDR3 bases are TGTGCCAGCAGCGTAGGCGGGTTGGGACAGGCTCTTGATGGCTACACCTTC. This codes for CASSVGGLGQALDGYTF.

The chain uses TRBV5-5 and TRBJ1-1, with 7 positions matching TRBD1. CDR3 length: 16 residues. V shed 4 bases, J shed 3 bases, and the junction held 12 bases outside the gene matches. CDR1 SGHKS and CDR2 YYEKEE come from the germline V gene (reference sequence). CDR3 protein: CASSQAVVTGYTEAFF. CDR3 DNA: TGTGCCAGCAGCCAGGCGGTGGTGACAGGGTACACTGAAGCTTTCTTT.